The sequence of this T cell receptor beta chain was determined in a study of HIV-infected patients and healthy controls. Germline CDR1 SQVTM, CDR2 ANQGSEA. With 7 bases clipped from V and 2 bases from J, the junction kept 4 bases outside the gene matches. This CDR3 spans 14 amino acids. One entry per CDR3 protein results from TCRdb running MiXCR on the 5' RACE reads. The data hold over 55,000 distinct CDR3 sequences, with less than 20% observed a single time. This TCR came from a human donor in good health. The sample was CD4+ T cells from blood. This chain links TRBV29-1 with TRBJ2-1; 11 nucleotides line up with TRBD1. The CDR3 sequence is CSAQDRGPYNEQFF. CDR3 DNA: TGCAGCGCGCAGGACAGGGGGCCCTACAATGAGCAGTTCTTC.